The 16 T cell receptor beta chains presented below share a single source sample, sequenced in a study of OX40 agonist ivuxolimab in advanced cancers. Libraries came from the immunoSEQ multiplex PCR assay. As stored in TCRdb, this immuneACCESS dataset retains in-frame rearrangements with V and J assigned. A fraction of the clones does not appear; measured against another copy, unresolved V genes explain less than half of the discrepancy, and the remainder lacks a known reason. The sample table records 70,000 or so clones; 85% to 90% of these occur just once. The top ten clones comprise approximately 2.1% of the sample. The sequenced sample was CD4+ or CD8+ T cells sorted from blood, obtained in a trial of the OX40 agonist ivuxolimab. These TCRs come from an adult with an advanced solid tumor such as melanoma, head and neck, liver or kidney cancer.

The chain's CDR3 is CASRMNRGTEAFF. The CDR3, as DNA: TGTGCCAGCAGGATGAACAGAGGGACTGAAGCTTTCTTT. The V call is TRBV6-1, the J call TRBJ1-1, with D hard to call. The CDR3 consists of 13 residues. Germline loops: CDR1 MNHNS, CDR2 SASEGT. Trimming took 6 bases from V and 5 from J, leaving 13 bases between them.

The V and J genes are TRBV6-6 and TRBJ2-2, with D possibly matching TRBD1 (5 bases). In germline, CDR1 is MNHNY, CDR2 SVGAGI (reference sequence). V was clipped by 6 bases and J by 6 bases, with 11 bases between them. The CDR3 sequence is 13 residues long. The CDR3 loop reads CASSITRAGELFF. The CDR3 DNA sequence: TGTGCCAGCAGCATCACCAGGGCCGGGGAGCTGTTTTTT.

The V call is TRBV28, the J call TRBJ2-7, with D unclear. Per germline, CDR1 MDHEN and CDR2 SYDVKM. The CDR3 runs 12 residues. Trimming removed 4 bases at V and 3 bases at J, with 7 bases between. In nucleotides, the CDR3 is TGTGCCAGCAGTTCAATATACTACGAGCAGTACTTC. Translation gives CASSSIYYEQYF.

This clone has only one observation. The V call is TRBV10-2, the J call TRBJ2-1; 13 positions match TRBD2. Losses at the gene ends were 3 bases for V and 7 bases for J; bases not matched to a gene: 6. The CDR3 contains 16 residues. Germline values: CDR1 WSHSY, CDR2 SAAADI. CDR3 DNA sequence: TGCGCCAGCAGTGATCCCGGGACTAGCGGGAAAAATGAGCAGTTCTTC. Translated, it gives CASSDPGTSGKNEQFF.

This chain connects TRBV28 to TRBJ1-1; tentative D call: TRBD1 (5 bases). Germline CDR1 MDHEN, CDR2 SYDVKM. This CDR3 contains 13 residues. V was shortened by 6 bases and J by 2 bases, with 10 bases between the two germline ends. CDR3 in DNA: TGTGCCAGCAGGGGGACGGTAAACACTGAAGCTTTCTTT. Translating gives CASRGTVNTEAFF.

The CDR3 reads CASSLKGRDWEKLFF. CDR3 bases: TGTGCCAGCAGCCTTAAAGGGCGAGATTGGGAAAAACTGTTTTTT. The rearrangement joins TRBV27 to TRBJ1-4; D uncertain. The CDR3 sequence is 15 residues long. V was cut by 6 bases and J by 8 bases, with 19 bases left in between. CDR1 and CDR2 from the germline V gene are MNHEY and SMNVEV (reference sequence).

The chain combines TRBV5-6 with TRBJ1-1; the D is unclear. Trimming pared 4 bases from V and 1 base from J, leaving 8 bases between. The CDR3 totals 13 residues. In germline, CDR1 is SGHDT, CDR2 YYEEEE. Written as DNA, the CDR3 is TGTGCCAGCAGCGCGTGGGGGAACACTGAAGCTTTCTTT. This codes for CASSAWGNTEAFF.

The chain combines TRBV7-3 with TRBJ2-1, with TRBD1 identical over 11 bases. The CDR3 runs to 13 residues. With 8 bases clipped from V and 9 bases from J, the junction kept 6 bases outside the gene matches. The germline CDR1 and CDR2 sequences are SGHTA and FQGTGA. CDR3 nucleotide sequence: TGTGCCAGCGGGGGACAGGGGGACGGTGAGCAGTTCTTC. Translation: CASGGQGDGEQFF. The full variable domain, rest sourced from reference TRBV7-3 and TRBJ2-1, is GAGVSQTPSNKVTEKGKYVELRCDPISGHTALYWYRQSLGQGPEFLIYFQGTGAADDSGLPNDRFFAVRPEGSVSTLKIQRTERGDSAVYLCASGGQGDGEQFFGPGTRLTVL.

The chain carries TRBV30 and TRBJ2-3, with TRBD1 identical over 9 bases. Germline V CDR1 and CDR2: GTSNPN, SVGIG (reference sequence). The CDR3 length is 14 residues. Trimming took 1 base from V and 2 from J; bases not matched to a gene: 1. This CDR3 reads CAWSGTGVTDTQYF. CDR3 nucleotide sequence: TGTGCCTGGAGTGGGACAGGGGTCACAGATACGCAGTATTTT.

The chain is built from TRBV5-5 and TRBJ1-5; D call uncertain. Trimming pared 4 bases from V and 3 bases from J, leaving 14 bases between. CDR1 and CDR2 (germline): SGHKS, YYEKEE (reference sequence). This CDR3 has 15 amino acids. The chain's CDR3 is CASSQILGPNQPQHF. The CDR3 region has the DNA TGTGCCAGCAGCCAGATCCTTGGACCCAATCAGCCCCAGCATTTT. The variable domain in full, with the rest retrieved from reference TRBV5-5 and TRBJ1-5, is DAGVTQSPTHLIKTRGQQVTLRCSPISGHKSVSWYQQVLGQGPQFIFQYYEKEERGRGNFPDRFSARQFPNYSSELNVNALLLGDSALYLCASSQILGPNQPQHFGDGTRLSIL.

The chain links TRBV10-3 to TRBJ2-3; 7 bases line up with TRBD2. CDR1 is ENHRY and CDR2 is SYGVKD in the germline V gene. Unmatched junction bases numbered 13, after V lost 5 bases and J lost 11 bases. This CDR3 region has 14 residues. CDR3 amino acids: CAISPAGHGDWQYF. The CDR3 bases are TGTGCCATCAGTCCAGCGGGGCACGGCGATTGGCAGTATTTT.

V is TRBV11-2 and J is TRBJ2-1; D call uncertain. CDR1 SGHAT and CDR2 FQNNGV come from the germline V gene. Trimming cost V 1 base and J 5 bases, with 9 bases left between them. The CDR3 is 14 residues long. The CDR3 region is CASSLGVDHNEQFF. The CDR3 DNA reads as TGTGCCAGCAGCTTAGGGGTGGACCACAATGAGCAGTTCTTC.

The chain is built from TRBV27 and TRBJ2-7; 7 nucleotides align to TRBD2. V gave up 3 bases and J gave up 5 bases; unmatched junction bases: 10. The CDR3 has 15 amino acids. Looked up from germline, CDR1 is MNHEY and CDR2 is SMNVEV (reference sequence). The CDR3 protein is CASSLSGTILHEQYF. CDR3 bases: TGTGCCAGCAGTTTGTCGGGGACTATCCTGCACGAGCAGTACTTC.

This clone was observed a handful of times. The CDR3, as DNA: TGTGCCAGCAGCCGGGGGCGCCTGAACACTGAAGCTTTCTTT. Translation gives CASSRGRLNTEAFF. The chain joins TRBV7-9 to TRBJ1-1; maybe TRBD1 (6 bases). This CDR3 has 14 residues. Germline CDR1 and CDR2: SEHNR and FQNEAQ (reference sequence). V was shortened by 5 bases and J by 0 bases, with 10 bases between the two germline ends.

This clone was observed once. The rearrangement links TRBV25-1 to TRBJ2-5; 7 nucleotides line up with TRBD2. Trimming removed 4 bases from V and 5 bases from J; junction bases left unmatched: 7. CDR3 length equals 14 residues. CDR1 is MGHDK, CDR2 SYGVNS, per germline. This chain's CDR3 is CASSVGGSVETQYF. The DNA of the CDR3 is TGTGCCAGCAGTGTTGGCGGGAGTGTGGAGACCCAGTACTTC.

This clone was seen only a few times. V gene TRBV2 combines with J gene TRBJ2-1; D is uncertain. CDR1 SNHLY and CDR2 FYNNEI come from the germline V gene. The CDR3 is 13 amino acids. The V end was cut by 3 bases, the J end by 6 bases, with 9 bases between. The CDR3 sequence: CASSDGVSNEQFF. The CDR3 nucleotides read TGTGCCAGCAGTGATGGGGTAAGCAATGAGCAGTTCTTC.